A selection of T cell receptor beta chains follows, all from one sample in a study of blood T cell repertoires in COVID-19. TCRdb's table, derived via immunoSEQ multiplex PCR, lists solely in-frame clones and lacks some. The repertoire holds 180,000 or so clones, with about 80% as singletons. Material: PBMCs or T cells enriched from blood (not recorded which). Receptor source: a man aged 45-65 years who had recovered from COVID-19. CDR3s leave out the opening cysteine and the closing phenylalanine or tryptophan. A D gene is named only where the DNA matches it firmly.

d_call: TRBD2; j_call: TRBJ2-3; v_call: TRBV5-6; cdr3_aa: ASSFSGEGTDTQY
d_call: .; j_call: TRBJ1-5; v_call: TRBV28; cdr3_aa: ASTPRGHIQPQH
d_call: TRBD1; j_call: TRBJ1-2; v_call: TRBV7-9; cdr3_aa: ASSSDRILYGYT
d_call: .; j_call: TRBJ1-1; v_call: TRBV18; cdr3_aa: ASSPREDWAEAF
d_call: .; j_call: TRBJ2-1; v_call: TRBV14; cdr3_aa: ASSLTRLVPISYNEQF
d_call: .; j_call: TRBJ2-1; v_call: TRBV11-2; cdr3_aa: ASSSAGGRDPEQF
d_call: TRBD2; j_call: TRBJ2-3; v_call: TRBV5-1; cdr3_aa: ASSPGLAGGISADTQY
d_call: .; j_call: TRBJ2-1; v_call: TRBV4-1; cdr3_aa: ASSEGGGFYNEQF
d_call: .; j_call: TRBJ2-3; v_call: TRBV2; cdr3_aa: ASNPVWQGGTDTQY
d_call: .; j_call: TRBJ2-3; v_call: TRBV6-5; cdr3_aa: ASRDTGQGDTQY
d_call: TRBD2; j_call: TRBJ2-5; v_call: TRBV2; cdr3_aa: ASSIQAGYKETQY
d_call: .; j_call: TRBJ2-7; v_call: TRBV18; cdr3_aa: ASSPYRPTYEQY
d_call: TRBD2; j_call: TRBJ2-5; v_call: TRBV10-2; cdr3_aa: ASRSGRVVETQY
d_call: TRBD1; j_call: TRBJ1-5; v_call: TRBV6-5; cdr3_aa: ASSYRGGRQPQH
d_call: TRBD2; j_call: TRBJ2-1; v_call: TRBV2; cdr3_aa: ASNGGSSYNEQF
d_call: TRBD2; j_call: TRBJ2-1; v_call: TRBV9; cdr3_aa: ASSVGVAGVNEQF
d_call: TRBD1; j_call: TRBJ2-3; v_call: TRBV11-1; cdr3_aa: ASSFQGGQGTDTQY